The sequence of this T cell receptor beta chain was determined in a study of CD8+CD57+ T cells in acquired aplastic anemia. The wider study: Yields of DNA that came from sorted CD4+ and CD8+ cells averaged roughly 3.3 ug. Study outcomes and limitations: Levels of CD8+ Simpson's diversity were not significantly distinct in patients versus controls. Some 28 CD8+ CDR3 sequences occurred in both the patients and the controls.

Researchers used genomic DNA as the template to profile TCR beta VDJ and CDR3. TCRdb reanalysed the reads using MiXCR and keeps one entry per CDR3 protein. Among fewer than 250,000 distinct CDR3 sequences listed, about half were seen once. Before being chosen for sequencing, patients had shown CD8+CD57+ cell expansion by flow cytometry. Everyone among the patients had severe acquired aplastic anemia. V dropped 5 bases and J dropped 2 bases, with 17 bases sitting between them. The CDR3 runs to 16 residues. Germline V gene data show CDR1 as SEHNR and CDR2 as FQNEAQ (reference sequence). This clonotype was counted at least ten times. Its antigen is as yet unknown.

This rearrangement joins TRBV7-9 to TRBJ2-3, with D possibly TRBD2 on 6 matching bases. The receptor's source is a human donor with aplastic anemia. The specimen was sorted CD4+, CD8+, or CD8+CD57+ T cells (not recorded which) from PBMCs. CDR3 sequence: CASSPRGRQVTDTQYF. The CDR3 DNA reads TGTGCCAGCAGCCCCCGGGGGAGGCAGGTCACAGATACGCAGTATTTT.